This entry concerns a single T cell receptor (beta chain). Profiled with immunoSEQ multiplex PCR; TCRdb holds only in-frame clones, not every one. The sample gives approximately 54,000 clones, more than 70% of which show up once; about 3.7% is in the top ten. This sample was included in a study of OX40 agonist ivuxolimab in advanced cancers. The sample in question was CD4+ or CD8+ T cells sorted from blood, obtained in a trial of the OX40 agonist ivuxolimab. This TCR was sampled from an adult with an advanced solid tumor such as melanoma, head and neck, liver or kidney cancer.

CDR3 region: CASSAAGTDTQYF. The DNA of the CDR3 is TGTGCCAGCAGTGCGGCAGGCACAGATACGCAGTATTTT. The rearrangement uses TRBV2 and TRBJ2-3; the D is unclear. Germline CDR1 and CDR2: SNHLY and FYNNEI. This CDR3 spans 13 amino acids. Between the trimmed V and J ends, which lost 4 bases and 1 base, there was a span of 6 bases.